This passage covers 21 T cell receptor beta chains from one sample sequenced in a study of T cells in localized non-small cell lung cancer (dated by TCRdb to 2020 to 2022). Library method: the immunoSEQ multiplex PCR assay. TCRdb took over this immuneACCESS table, retaining in-frame rearrangements with V and J assigned. Such tables are incomplete; in checked studies, under half of the missing clones stem from an unresolved V gene, and the remainder is unexplained. The sample yields 20,000 to 25,000 clones; approximately 87% were counted once. The ten most abundant clones make up 1.1% of the sample. This sample comprised peripheral blood, obtained before any cancer treatment. These receptors all stem from a woman aged 40-69 years with stage I lung adenocarcinoma.

This clone was picked up a small number of times. This CDR3 reads CATNTDVRSTEAFF. In nucleotides, the CDR3 is TGTGCCACCAACACTGATGTGAGGAGCACTGAAGCTTTCTTT. V usage is TRBV2 and J usage is TRBJ1-1; D is uncertain. CDR3 length: 14 residues. V was pared by 10 bases and J by 4 bases, with 19 bases between. Germline loops: CDR1 SNHLY, CDR2 FYNNEI.

The gene calls are TRBV19 and TRBJ2-7, with D possibly called TRBD1 or TRBD2 (5 bases each). In germline, CDR1 is LNHDA, CDR2 SQIVND (reference sequence). The V end lost 5 bases, the J end lost 6 bases, and 17 bases lay between the germline ends. The CDR3 loop spans 14 amino acids. DNA of the CDR3: TGTGCCAGTAGTCCCGGGACGGGGCTTTTCGAGCAGTACTTC. Its protein is CASSPGTGLFEQYF. The complete variable domain, with remaining parts taken from reference TRBV19 and TRBJ2-7, reads DGGITQSPKYLFRKEGQNVTLSCEQNLNHDAMYWYRQDPGQGLRLIYYSQIVNDFQKGDIAEGYSVSREKKESFPLTVTSAQKNPTAFYLCASSPGTGLFEQYFGPGTRLTVT.

The genes are TRBV7-2 and TRBJ1-4; D is perhaps TRBD1 (6 bases). Trimming stripped 5 bases from V and 2 bases from J, with 12 bases between. The CDR3 has 15 amino acids. Per germline, CDR1 SGHTA and CDR2 FQGNSA. The CDR3 here is CASSQGGRTNEKLFF. DNA of the CDR3: TGTGCCAGCAGCCAAGGGGGGAGGACTAATGAAAAACTGTTTTTT.

This sequence joins TRBV10-3 and TRBJ2-1; D uncertain. V was cut by 0 bases and J by 5 bases, with 11 bases left in between. This CDR3 contains 15 residues. Germline V gene sequence: CDR1 ENHRY, CDR2 SYGVKD. The DNA of the CDR3 is TGTGCCATCAGTGAGTCGACCCCCGGAGACAATGAGCAGTTCTTC. It translates to CAISESTPGDNEQFF.

The DNA of the CDR3 is TGTGCCAGCTCTAGGGCCCGGATCTACGAGCAGTACTTC. Protein: CASSRARIYEQYF. The chain joins TRBV7-2 to TRBJ2-7; D unresolved. The length of the CDR3 is 13 residues. The V end was cut by 8 bases, the J end by 3 bases, with 14 bases between. CDR1 is SGHTA, CDR2 FQGNSA, per germline.

J is TRBJ2-7 and V is TRBV5-1; D gene uncertain. This CDR3 spans 14 amino acids. Trimming took 0 bases from V and 1 from J, leaving 8 bases between them. CDR1 is SGHRS and CDR2 is YFSETQ in the germline V gene. The CDR3 reads CASSLDDGSYEQYF. CDR3 sequence (DNA): TGCGCCAGCAGCTTGGATGACGGGTCCTACGAGCAGTACTTC.

The CDR3 reads CASSEEDRVDYGYTF. CDR3 in DNA: TGTGCCAGCAGTGAAGAGGACAGGGTCGACTATGGCTACACCTTC. V and J are TRBV2 and TRBJ1-2, with 8 bases aligning to TRBD1. Losses at the gene ends were 1 base for V and 3 bases for J; bases not matched to a gene: 4. Per the germline V gene, CDR1 is SNHLY and CDR2 is FYNNEI. CDR3 size: 15 residues. Based on the CDR3 plus reference TRBV2 and TRBJ1-2, the full variable domain is EPEVTQTPSHQVTQMGQEVILRCVPISNHLYFYWYRQILGQKVEFLVSFYNNEISEKSEIFDDQFSVERPDGSNFTLKIRSTKLEDSAMYFCASSEEDRVDYGYTFGSGTRLTVV.

This chain connects TRBV5-1 to TRBJ2-2; 10 nucleotides align to TRBD1. V dropped 0 bases and J dropped 6; count of bases not matched to a gene: 2. CDR3 length: 15 amino acids. Per germline, CDR1 SGHRS and CDR2 YFSETQ. CDR3 loop: CASSLGQGAPGELFF. DNA of the CDR3: TGCGCCAGCAGCTTGGGACAGGGGGCTCCCGGGGAGCTGTTTTTT. Using reference TRBV5-1 and TRBJ2-2 for the parts outside the CDR3, the full variable domain is KAGVTQTPRYLIKTRGQQVTLSCSPISGHRSVSWYQQTPGQGLQFLFEYFSETQRNKGNFPGRFSGRQFSNSRSEMNVSTLELGDSALYLCASSLGQGAPGELFFGEGSRLTVL.

The CDR3 sequence: CASSLRGQPQHF. CDR3 in DNA: TGTGCCAGCAGCTTAAGGGGTCAGCCCCAGCATTTT. The V call is TRBV7-8, the J call TRBJ1-5; D is possibly TRBD1 (5 bases). Germline V gene sequence: CDR1 SGHVS, CDR2 FQNEAQ. The CDR3 totals 12 residues. The V end lost 2 bases, the J end lost 6 bases, and 5 bases lay between the germline ends.

This clone was counted a few times. The chain employs TRBV9 and TRBJ2-3; D might be TRBD1 (6 bases). The germline V and J ends were trimmed by 2 bases and 2 bases, with 12 bases remaining between them. Germline V gives CDR1 SGDLS, CDR2 YYNGEE. The CDR3 has 15 amino acids. CDR3 region: CASSVEGQNTDTQYF. CDR3 sequence (DNA): TGTGCCAGCAGCGTGGAAGGACAGAACACAGATACGCAGTATTTT. The full variable domain, with the rest looked up from reference TRBV9 and TRBJ2-3, is DSGVTQTPKHLITATGQRVTLRCSPRSGDLSVYWYQQSLDQGLQFLIQYYNGEERAKGNILERFSAQQFPDLHSELNLSSLELGDSALYFCASSVEGQNTDTQYFGPGTRLTVL.

The V and J genes are TRBV4-3 and TRBJ2-3; no clear D gene. The V end was cut by 0 bases, the J end by 6 bases, with 13 bases between. From germline, CDR1 is LGHNA and CDR2 YSLEER. CDR3 size: 15 residues. The chain's CDR3 is CASSQDSRPWDTQYF. CDR3 coding DNA: TGCGCCAGCAGCCAAGATTCTAGACCCTGGGATACGCAGTATTTT.

V and J are TRBV7-2 and TRBJ2-3; perhaps TRBD2 as D (6 bases). CDR1 and CDR2 (germline): SGHTA, FQGNSA. Trimming left V 3 bases short and J 1 base short, with 8 bases between. This CDR3 has 14 amino acids. The CDR3 region is CASSFSGGTDTQYF. In nucleotides, the CDR3 is TGTGCCAGCAGCTTTAGCGGAGGCACAGATACGCAGTATTTT.

The chain carries TRBV5-1 and TRBJ2-3; a possible D gene is TRBD2 (5 bases). Germline V CDR1 and CDR2: SGHRS, YFSETQ. V was shortened by 0 bases and J by 4 bases, with 9 bases between the two germline ends. The CDR3 consists of 14 residues. The CDR3 loop is CASSLAARADTQYF. CDR3 nucleotides: TGCGCCAGCAGCTTGGCAGCGAGGGCAGATACGCAGTATTTT.

The V call is TRBV10-3, the J call TRBJ2-1; 7 bases align to TRBD1. The CDR3 covers 18 residues. Trimming cost V 8 bases and J 4 bases; bases outside gene matches: 20. The germline CDR1 and CDR2 sequences are ENHRY and SYGVKD. The CDR3 coding sequence is TGTGCCATCGGTTCGCAGGGGGACCCTACCCATATATACAATGAGCAGTTCTTC. Protein sequence: CAIGSQGDPTHIYNEQFF.

V is TRBV7-2 and J is TRBJ1-6; D not certain. The V and J ends lost 8 bases and 0 bases respectively, with 5 bases between them. Looked up from germline, CDR1 is SGHTA and CDR2 is FQGNSA. The CDR3 has 13 amino acids. The CDR3 is CASQSSYNSPLHF. The CDR3 DNA reads TGTGCCAGCCAGAGCTCCTATAATTCACCCCTCCACTTT.

This CDR3 reads CASSYHGTGLTGELFF. The CDR3 DNA reads as TGTGCCAGCAGCTACCACGGGACAGGGCTCACCGGGGAGCTGTTTTTT. This chain connects TRBV7-2 to TRBJ2-2, with 9 nucleotides matching TRBD1. V was clipped by 4 bases and J by 4 bases; unmatched bases: 7. This CDR3 is built from 16 residues. The germline V gene encodes CDR1 SGHTA and CDR2 FQGNSA.

The V gene is TRBV4-3, the J gene TRBJ2-5; 8 nucleotides align to TRBD1. Germline CDR1 reads LGHNA; CDR2 reads YSLEER. The CDR3 sequence is 14 residues long. V was pared by 4 bases and J by 5 bases, with 6 bases of the junction left unmatched. CDR3 loop: CASSPTTGVETQYF. The CDR3 DNA follows: TGCGCCAGCAGCCCAACGACAGGGGTGGAGACCCAGTACTTC.

The genes are TRBV2 and TRBJ2-6, with 7 bases aligning to TRBD2. Looked up from germline, CDR1 is SNHLY and CDR2 is FYNNEI. The junction had 10 bases not matched to a gene; V was cut back by 5 bases and J by 0 bases. This CDR3 spans 18 amino acids. The CDR3 bases are TGTGCCAGCAGTCCCTTTCGCGGGGGTATCTCTGGGGCCAACGTCCTGACTTTC. It yields the protein CASSPFRGGISGANVLTF.

The V and J genes are TRBV7-9 and TRBJ2-5; 9 bases are shared with TRBD2. CDR1 is SEHNR, CDR2 FQNEAQ, per germline (reference sequence). The CDR3 covers 14 residues. The junction had 3 bases not matched to a gene; V was cut back by 6 bases and J by 1 base. The CDR3 here is CASRKAGGQETQYF. CDR3 bases: TGTGCCAGCAGAAAAGCGGGGGGCCAAGAGACCCAGTACTTC.

The V and J genes are TRBV7-2 and TRBJ2-1; TRBD1 is a possible D gene (6 bases). The CDR3 is 13 amino acids. The V gene's germline CDR1 is SGHTA and CDR2 FQGNSA. V lost 4 bases to trimming and J lost 6 bases, with 10 bases between them. The chain's CDR3 is CASSYDRTNEQFF. The DNA for the CDR3 is TGTGCCAGCAGCTACGACAGGACCAATGAGCAGTTCTTC.

The rearrangement uses TRBV7-9 and TRBJ2-2; 7 bases fit TRBD2. Germline loops: CDR1 SEHNR, CDR2 FQNEAQ (reference sequence). The CDR3 is 19 amino acids. V lost 4 bases to trimming and J lost 2 bases; unmatched junction nucleotides: 16. The chain's CDR3 is CASSWVAGRLLTNTGELFF. The CDR3 DNA follows: TGTGCCAGCAGCTGGGTAGCGGGCCGACTATTAACCAACACCGGGGAGCTGTTTTTT.